Listed here is a single TCR beta chain. Method: immunoSEQ multiplex PCR; TCRdb's copy keeps in-frame clones and lacks some. The sample shows about 69,000 clones, 65% to 90% of them seen only once. The data were taken from a study of blood T cell repertoires in COVID-19. Overall study: Sources were T cells, B-cell-depleted T cells, or PBMCs; the material itself was cDNA or gDNA.

The V gene end was trimmed by 3 bases and the J gene end by 3 bases; junction bases not matched to a gene: 4. Germline V CDR1 and CDR2: LNHDA, SQIVND (reference sequence). This CDR3 is 15 amino acids long. The sample consisted of peripheral blood. The chain links TRBV19 to TRBJ2-3; 9 bases map to TRBD2. The receptor was isolated from an elderly man with acute or convalescent COVID-19. CDR3 protein: CASSILTSGTDTQYF. The CDR3 nucleotides read TGTGCCAGTAGTATTCTGACTAGCGGTACAGATACGCAGTATTTT.